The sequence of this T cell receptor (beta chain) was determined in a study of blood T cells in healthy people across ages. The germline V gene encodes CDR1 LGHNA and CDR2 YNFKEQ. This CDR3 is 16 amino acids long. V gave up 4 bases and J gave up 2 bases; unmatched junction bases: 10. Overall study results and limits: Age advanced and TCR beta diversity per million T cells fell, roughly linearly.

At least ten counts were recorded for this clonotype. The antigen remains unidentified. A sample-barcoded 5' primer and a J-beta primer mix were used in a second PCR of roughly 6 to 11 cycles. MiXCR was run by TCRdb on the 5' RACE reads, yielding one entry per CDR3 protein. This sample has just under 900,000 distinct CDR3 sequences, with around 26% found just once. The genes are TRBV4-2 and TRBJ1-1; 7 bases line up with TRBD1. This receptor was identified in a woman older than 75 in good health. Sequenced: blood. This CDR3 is CASSLGSGQINTEAFF. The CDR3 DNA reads TGTGCCAGCAGCCTTGGGTCGGGACAGATTAACACTGAAGCTTTCTTT.